These 32 T cell receptor beta chains originate from one sample sequenced in a study of identical twins. One entry per CDR3 protein results from TCRdb running MiXCR on the 5' RACE reads. The sample includes about 520,000 distinct CDR3 sequences, about 20% of them seen just once. These data were also filed under a second study, of T cells expressing NK-cell markers.

Source material: CD4+ T cells sorted from blood. Source of these receptors: a woman aged 18-35 years in good health.

There are a few counts of this clonotype. V is TRBV5-1 and J is TRBJ2-7, with D maybe TRBD1 (6 bases). The CDR3 is made up of 14 amino acids. The V gene lost 2 bases and the J gene lost 1 base, with 10 bases spanning the gap. Per the germline V gene, CDR1 is SGHRS and CDR2 is YFSETQ. CDR3 protein: CASSLGGRSYEQYF. The CDR3 DNA reads as TGCGCCAGCAGCTTAGGGGGAAGGTCCTACGAGCAGTACTTC.

A few counts support this clonotype. At one end, the junction sequence differs from germline, possibly due to a read error. V and J are TRBV12-3 or TRBV12-4 and TRBJ2-7; a possible D gene is TRBD1 (6 bases). CDR3 size: 10 residues. CDR3 sequence: CASTALQGHF. In nucleotides, the CDR3 is TGTGCCAGCACAGCTTTACAGGGACACTTC.

In its sample, this clonotype was seen many times. The chain combines TRBV3-1 with TRBJ2-1, with D perhaps TRBD1 or TRBD2 (5 bases each). V lost 1 base, J lost 12 bases, and 10 bases lay in between. The germline gives CDR1 LGHDT, CDR2 YNNKEL (reference sequence). CDR3 length: 12 residues. CDR3 residues: CASSQGGVGQFF. In DNA, the CDR3 is TGTGCCAGCAGCCAAGGAGGGGTAGGGCAGTTCTTC.

The chain recombines TRBV7-7 with TRBJ2-1; 7 bases are a match to TRBD1. Germline V gene data show CDR1 as SSHAT and CDR2 as FNYEAQ (reference sequence). Trimming at V came to 1 base and at J to 7 bases, leaving 7 bases not matched to a gene. There are 15 residues in the CDR3. The CDR3 DNA sequence: TGTGCCAGCAGCTTAGGGGGACAGTTGAGTAATGAGCAGTTCTTC. Its translation is CASSLGGQLSNEQFF. Looking up the rest from reference TRBV7-7 and TRBJ2-1 gives the full variable domain: GAGVSQSPRYKVTKRGQDVTLRCDPISSHATLYWYQQALGQGPEFLTYFNYEAQPDKSGLPSDRFSAERPEGSISTLTIQRTEQRDSAMYRCASSLGGQLSNEQFFGPGTRLTVL.

The DNA of the CDR3 is TGTGCCAGCAGCTGGGCCGGGACTAGCGGCGAGCAGTACTTC. This codes for CASSWAGTSGEQYF. The chain uses TRBV7-9 and TRBJ2-7; the match to TRBD2 covers 11 bases. Germline trimming cut 4 bases from V and 6 bases from J; bases unmatched to any gene: 5. CDR3 length equals 14 residues. Germline V gene lookup returns CDR1 SEHNR and CDR2 FQNEAQ (reference sequence).

This chain connects TRBV18 to TRBJ1-1, with 7 bases that match TRBD1. The germline V gene has CDR1 KGHSH and CDR2 LQKENI. The ends lost 6 bases at V and 7 bases at J; junction bases unmatched: 8. This CDR3 contains 13 residues. CDR3 sequence reads: CASSPAGGLEAFF. CDR3 nucleotide sequence: TGTGCCAGCTCGCCCGCAGGGGGACTTGAAGCTTTCTTT.

This clonotype was seen a few times. The V and J genes are TRBV5-1 and TRBJ2-3, with D maybe TRBD2 (6 bases). Trimming removed 5 bases from V and 2 bases from J, with 15 bases in between. The CDR3 totals 15 residues. Germline assignment: CDR1 SGHRS and CDR2 YFSETQ. As DNA, the CDR3 is TGCGCCAGCAGGAGGGACGGGACTTACACAGATACGCAGTATTTT. It encodes CASRRDGTYTDTQYF.

The V gene is TRBV5-1, the J gene TRBJ2-1, with 7 bases lining up with TRBD2. Germline V gene data show CDR1 as SGHRS and CDR2 as YFSETQ. The CDR3 has 12 amino acids. V gave up 10 bases and J gave up 7 bases; unmatched junction bases: 8. The CDR3 DNA reads as TGCGCCTCAGCACGACTAGCTAATGAGCAGTTCTTC. Translation: CASARLANEQFF.

The chain combines TRBV4-3 with TRBJ2-5; D is uncertain. Germline loops: CDR1 LGHNA, CDR2 YSLEER. Between the trimmed V and J ends, which lost 0 bases and 2 bases, there was a span of 7 bases. CDR3 size: 14 residues. The CDR3, as DNA: TGCGCCAGCAGCCAAGATTTACAGCAAGAGACCCAGTACTTC. It specifies CASSQDLQQETQYF.

This clonotype has more than one count but fewer than ten. This sequence joins TRBV5-5 and TRBJ2-5; 9 nucleotides align to TRBD1. The ends lost 1 base at V and 5 bases at J; junction bases unmatched: 6. Looked up from germline, CDR1 is SGHKS and CDR2 is YYEKEE (reference sequence). The CDR3 spans 15 residues. The CDR3 is CASSLWTGEKETQYF. In DNA form, the CDR3 reads TGTGCCAGCAGCTTGTGGACAGGGGAGAAGGAGACCCAGTACTTC.

This clonotype showed up just a few times. The CDR3 DNA follows: TGTGCCAGCTCAGTAGGAGAGGGTGGGACCTACGAGCAGTACTTC. It specifies CASSVGEGGTYEQYF. The chain combines TRBV18 with TRBJ2-7; perhaps TRBD2 as D (5 bases). V dropped 5 bases and J dropped 2 bases, with 16 bases sitting between them. Germline loops: CDR1 KGHSH, CDR2 LQKENI. The CDR3 contains 15 residues.

The sample holds a few counts of this clonotype. The chain couples TRBV29-1 to TRBJ2-1; D is unclear. The CDR3 totals 14 residues. Germline CDR1 SQVTM, CDR2 ANQGSEA. Trimming stripped 4 bases from V and 4 bases from J, with 14 bases between. The DNA for the CDR3 is TGCAGCGTTGGTTGGCCCGGGCCATACAATGAGCAGTTCTTC. Residues: CSVGWPGPYNEQFF.

This chain links TRBV6-5 with TRBJ2-7; D is tentatively TRBD1 or TRBD2 (5 bases each). V was shortened by 3 bases and J by 0 bases, with 15 bases between the two germline ends. This CDR3 region has 16 residues. CDR1 and CDR2 from the germline V gene are MNHEY and SVGAGI. The chain's CDR3 is CASSYRPRDHSYEQYF. CDR3 DNA: TGTGCCAGCAGTTATCGGCCCAGGGACCACTCCTACGAGCAGTACTTC.

V and J are TRBV5-6 and TRBJ2-3; 8 bases are a match to TRBD2. The CDR3 length is 17 residues. CDR1 is SGHDT, CDR2 YYEEEE, per germline. Losses at the gene ends were 4 bases for V and 3 bases for J; bases not matched to a gene: 13. The CDR3 DNA sequence: TGTGCCAGCAGCGCCGAGCCGGGACTAGGGGGGACAGATACGCAGTATTTT. This translates into CASSAEPGLGGTDTQYF.

This clonotype was found many times. The rearrangement links TRBV5-1 to TRBJ2-6; D unclear. With 2 bases removed from V and 0 bases from J, the gap between germline ends came to 15 bases. Germline V gene sequence: CDR1 SGHRS, CDR2 YFSETQ. The length of the CDR3 is 18 residues. The CDR3 reads CASSLSTMIASGANVLTF. The CDR3 bases are TGCGCCAGCAGCTTAAGTACCATGATTGCCTCTGGGGCCAACGTCCTGACTTTC.

This clonotype was seen many times. V and J are TRBV29-1 and TRBJ1-1; D gene uncertain. CDR1 and CDR2 (germline): SQVTM, ANQGSEA. Deletions cut 7 bases from V and 3 bases from J, with 6 bases between. This CDR3 is built from 10 residues. The CDR3 DNA reads as TGCAGCGCTAGCCACACTGAAGCTTTCTTT. Amino acids: CSASHTEAFF. Full variable domain (missing parts from reference TRBV29-1 and TRBJ1-1): SAVISQKPSRDICQRGTSLTIQCQVDSQVTMMFWYRQQPGQSLTLIATANQGSEATYESGFVIDKFPISRPNLTFSTLTVSNMSPEDSSIYLCSASHTEAFFGQGTRLTVV.

In DNA form, the CDR3 reads TGCAGCGTTTTGGGACTAGCGGATCGCACAGATACGCAGTATTTT. Protein sequence: CSVLGLADRTDTQYF. The V call is TRBV29-1, the J call TRBJ2-3; 11 nucleotides line up with TRBD2. Germline CDR1 is SQVTM and CDR2 is ANQGSEA. The CDR3 totals 15 residues. V dropped 5 bases and J dropped 1; count of bases not matched to a gene: 5.

This clonotype was counted only a few times. This chain links TRBV20-1 with TRBJ2-5, with a weak D call TRBD2 (5 bases). Germline-derived CDR1 and CDR2 are DFQATT and SNEGSKA (reference sequence). The CDR3 is made up of 11 amino acids. The DNA of the CDR3 is TGCAGCGTAACTAGGTTGGAGACCCAGTACTTC. It specifies CSVTRLETQYF.

This clonotype was counted a few times. The rearrangement joins TRBV12-3 or TRBV12-4 to TRBJ2-4, with D possibly being TRBD2 (6 bases). Trimming shortened V by 8 bases and J by 1 base, and 12 bases separated the two germline ends. This CDR3 contains 14 residues. CDR3 protein: CASRLAGAKNIQYF. CDR3 DNA sequence: TGTGCCAGCCGCCTCGCGGGGGCCAAAAACATTCAGTACTTC.

V usage is TRBV6-4 and J usage is TRBJ2-1, with D perhaps matching TRBD1 (6 bases). This CDR3 has 17 residues. The ends were cut back, 0 bases at V and 1 base at J, with 13 bases in the middle. Germline V gives CDR1 MRHNA, CDR2 SNTAGT. The chain's CDR3 is CASSDSLRGISYNEQFF. The DNA for the CDR3 is TGTGCCAGCAGTGACTCACTCAGGGGTATTTCCTACAATGAGCAGTTCTTC.

This clonotype showed up just once. This chain connects TRBV20-1 to TRBJ2-6; 11 bases line up with TRBD2. The CDR3 spans 17 residues. The trim removed 6 bases at V and 4 bases at J, leaving 11 bases unmatched. Germline CDR1 reads DFQATT; CDR2 reads SNEGSKA (reference sequence). CDR3 protein: CSARSSGGLAGANVLTF. The CDR3 DNA is TGCAGTGCGCGCTCTAGCGGGGGGCTGGCGGGGGCCAACGTCCTGACTTTC.

The CDR3 reads CAITETSPYNEQFF. The CDR3, as DNA: TGTGCCATCACGGAGACTAGTCCCTACAATGAGCAGTTCTTC. V and J are TRBV10-3 and TRBJ2-1; D perhaps matches TRBD2 (6 bases). The germline CDR1 and CDR2 sequences are ENHRY and SYGVKD. V was shortened by 7 bases and J by 2 bases, with 12 bases between the two germline ends. This CDR3 region has 14 residues.

This clonotype was seen only a few times. The V and J genes are TRBV20-1 and TRBJ2-7; 10 positions agree with TRBD2. CDR3 length equals 15 residues. The germline CDR1 and CDR2 sequences are DFQATT and SNEGSKA (reference sequence). The trim removed 3 bases at V and 0 bases at J, leaving 5 bases unmatched. The CDR3 sequence is CSASSTSGASYEQYF. The DNA of the CDR3 is TGCAGTGCTAGTTCCACTAGCGGGGCCTCCTACGAGCAGTACTTC.

The V and J genes are TRBV20-1 and TRBJ2-2; TRBD2 matches at 8 bases. Germline V gene data show CDR1 as DFQATT and CDR2 as SNEGSKA (reference sequence). There are 15 residues in the CDR3. J lost 3 bases, V lost 0 bases, and 3 bases had no gene match. Written as DNA, the CDR3 is TGCAGTGCTAGAGATATGACTAGCGACACCGGGGAGCTGTTTTTT. As protein: CSARDMTSDTGELFF.

This clonotype was seen a few times. The chain uses TRBV7-8 and TRBJ2-3; 9 bases match TRBD2. Germline values: CDR1 SGHVS, CDR2 FQNEAQ. The trim removed 5 bases at V and 2 bases at J, leaving 5 bases unmatched. CDR3 length: 15 residues. In DNA, the CDR3 is TGTGCCAGCAGCCCTAGACTAGCGGTCACAGATACGCAGTATTTT. This sequence encodes CASSPRLAVTDTQYF.

This chain uses TRBV15 with TRBJ1-3, with TRBD1 matching 7 bases. The V gene end was trimmed by 4 bases and the J gene end by 2 bases; junction bases not matched to a gene: 2. Germline V gene lookup returns CDR1 LNHNV and CDR2 YYDKDF (reference sequence). The length of the CDR3 is 14 residues. CDR3 protein: CATSTDRAGNTIYF. CDR3 nucleotides: TGTGCCACCAGCACAGACAGGGCTGGAAACACCATATATTTT.

The chain uses TRBV20-1 and TRBJ2-7, with TRBD2 matching 12 bases. CDR1 and CDR2 from the germline V gene are DFQATT and SNEGSKA (reference sequence). This CDR3 has 15 amino acids. Trimming cost V 1 base and J 4 bases; bases outside gene matches: 5. CDR3 protein: CSARGRLAGGYEQYF. Written as DNA, the CDR3 is TGCAGTGCTAGAGGTCGCCTAGCGGGGGGGTACGAGCAGTACTTC.

This chain connects TRBV5-1 to TRBJ2-3; D is unclear. The germline V gene has CDR1 SGHRS and CDR2 YFSETQ. CDR3 size: 14 residues. V was shortened by 0 bases and J by 1 base, with 6 bases between the two germline ends. DNA for the CDR3: TGCGCCAGCAGCTTGGTGAAAGGCACAGATACGCAGTATTTT. Protein: CASSLVKGTDTQYF.

The sample holds a few counts of this clonotype. This chain joins TRBV7-6 and TRBJ2-3, with a tentative D call TRBD2 (5 bases). The CDR3 is 13 amino acids. From germline, CDR1 is SGHVS and CDR2 FNYEAQ. Between the trimmed V and J ends, which lost 5 bases and 4 bases, there was a span of 10 bases. The CDR3 here is CASSNRGPDTQYF. In DNA, the CDR3 is TGTGCCAGCAGCAATCGCGGGCCAGATACGCAGTATTTT.

The J gene is TRBJ2-1, the V gene TRBV6-6, with D perhaps assigned TRBD1 or TRBD2 (5 bases each). The CDR3 has 12 residues. V was trimmed by 6 bases and J by 9 bases, leaving 12 bases between them. CDR1 is MNHNY and CDR2 is SVGAGI in the germline V gene (reference sequence). The CDR3 is CASRRLGVEQFF. CDR3 in DNA: TGTGCCAGCAGGCGGCTGGGGGTTGAGCAGTTCTTC.

There are a few counts of this clonotype. The genes are TRBV20-1 and TRBJ2-7; 7 bases align to TRBD1. V was pared by 3 bases and J by 5 bases, with 7 bases of the junction left unmatched. Germline V gene data show CDR1 as DFQATT and CDR2 as SNEGSKA (reference sequence). The CDR3 is 13 amino acids. Written as DNA, the CDR3 is TGCAGTGCTAGCCTGACAGGGTACCACGAGCAGTACTTC. This encodes CSASLTGYHEQYF.

The chain carries TRBV20-1 and TRBJ2-5, with 8 nucleotides matching TRBD2. V was pared by 5 bases and J by 3 bases, with 14 bases of the junction left unmatched. CDR1 is DFQATT, CDR2 SNEGSKA, per germline (reference sequence). The CDR3 consists of 16 residues. The CDR3 is CSAWGQSTSGKETQYF. As DNA, the CDR3 is TGCAGTGCTTGGGGGCAAAGCACTAGCGGTAAAGAGACCCAGTACTTC.